One and the same sample provided the 11 T cell receptor beta chains below, sequenced in a study of cytomegalovirus exposure and HLA in healthy donors. The primer mix had 60 Vbeta and 13 Jbeta primers. Produced via immunoSEQ multiplex PCR; TCRdb's table is partial and in-frame only. The sample yields some 89,000 clones, just over 70% seen once. Specimen: PBMCs. These TCRs come from a man in his fifties or sixties in good health and CMV-seronegative.

The rearrangement uses TRBV18 and TRBJ1-6, with D perhaps matching TRBD1 (5 bases). There are 15 residues in the CDR3. Germline assignment: CDR1 KGHSH and CDR2 LQKENI. V was pared by 6 bases and J by 5 bases, with 14 bases between. The CDR3 spells CASSGDRSHNSPLHF. DNA for the CDR3: TGTGCCAGCTCCGGAGACAGATCACATAATTCACCCCTCCACTTT.

The V call is TRBV10-1, the J call TRBJ2-3, with TRBD1 as a possible D gene (6 bases). Deletions cut 7 bases from V and 4 bases from J, with 12 bases between. Germline V gives CDR1 WNHNN, CDR2 SYGVQD (reference sequence). This CDR3 has 13 amino acids. CDR3 coding DNA: TGCGCCAGCAACAACAGGGTTTCAGATACGCAGTATTTT. Its translation is CASNNRVSDTQYF.

The chain has TRBV18 and TRBJ1-1; D gene unclear. The CDR3 spans 14 residues. Germline V gene lookup returns CDR1 KGHSH and CDR2 LQKENI. Trimming took off 6 bases at V and 2 bases at J, with 13 bases between the two ends. The CDR3 loop is CASSSSGINTEAFF. The CDR3 DNA reads as TGTGCCAGCTCTAGTTCGGGGATCAACACTGAAGCTTTCTTT.

This clone ranks as medium-sized. The chain couples TRBV5-1 to TRBJ2-7, with D perhaps matching TRBD1 (5 bases). CDR1 is SGHRS and CDR2 is YFSETQ in the germline V gene. This CDR3 comprises 12 residues. Between the trimmed V and J ends, which lost 0 bases and 6 bases, there was a span of 7 bases. The CDR3 region is CASSLEGSEQYF. CDR3 bases: TGCGCCAGCAGCTTGGAGGGGTCCGAGCAGTACTTC.

The chain is built from TRBV5-6 and TRBJ2-3; D ambiguous. Trimming took off 1 base at V and 7 bases at J, with 10 bases between the two ends. CDR1 and CDR2 (germline): SGHDT, YYEEEE. The CDR3 runs 13 residues. CDR3 residues: CASSLSQVNTQYF. As DNA, the CDR3 is TGTGCCAGCAGCTTGAGCCAGGTGAATACGCAGTATTTT.

This clone has only one observation. The rearrangement links TRBV7-8 to TRBJ2-7, with 7 bases fitting TRBD1. Germline V lookup: CDR1 SGHVS, CDR2 FQNEAQ. With V trimmed by 6 bases and J by 1 base, 6 bases remained unmatched. The CDR3 runs to 14 residues. The CDR3 is CASSFQGESYEQYF. CDR3 sequence (DNA): TGTGCCAGCAGTTTTCAGGGGGAGTCCTACGAGCAGTACTTC.

CDR3: CASSPLGDRSDEKLFF. In nucleotides, the CDR3 is TGCGCCAGCAGCCCACTCGGGGACAGATCAGATGAAAAACTGTTTTTT. The V and J genes are TRBV5-1 and TRBJ1-4, with 7 bases matching TRBD1. The CDR3 sequence is 16 residues long. The germline V gene encodes CDR1 SGHRS and CDR2 YFSETQ. V shed 4 bases and J 6 bases; nucleotides not matched to a gene: 12. Full variable domain (remainder filled in from reference TRBV5-1 and TRBJ1-4): KAGVTQTPRYLIKTRGQQVTLSCSPISGHRSVSWYQQTPGQGLQFLFEYFSETQRNKGNFPGRFSGRQFSNSRSEMNVSTLELGDSALYLCASSPLGDRSDEKLFFGSGTQLSVL.

V usage is TRBV7-9 and J usage is TRBJ2-7; D not resolved. The CDR3 is 13 amino acids. In germline, CDR1 is SEHNR, CDR2 FQNEAQ (reference sequence). The germline V and J ends were trimmed by 1 base and 2 bases, with 6 bases remaining between them. In DNA, the CDR3 is TGTGCCAGCAGCTTAGAACTACCCTACGAGCAGTACTTC. As protein: CASSLELPYEQYF.

The chain recombines TRBV18 with TRBJ1-4, with D unresolved. CDR1 and CDR2 (germline): KGHSH, LQKENI. The V gene lost 6 bases and the J gene lost 7 bases, with 15 bases spanning the gap. The CDR3 is made up of 14 amino acids. Written as DNA, the CDR3 is TGTGCCAGCTCCTCACCTCTAAAGCTTGAAAAACTGTTTTTT. This codes for CASSSPLKLEKLFF.

The rearrangement joins TRBV2 to TRBJ2-5, with a weak D call TRBD1 (6 bases). Germline V CDR1 and CDR2: SNHLY, FYNNEI. The ends were cut back, 4 bases at V and 4 bases at J, with 13 bases in the middle. This CDR3 comprises 14 residues. The DNA for the CDR3 is TGTGCCAGCAGTGTTCAGGGGTGGTCAGAGACCCAGTACTTC. As protein: CASSVQGWSETQYF.

The chain uses TRBV4-1 and TRBJ2-1; 12 nucleotides align to TRBD2. The CDR3 totals 17 residues. J gave up 9 bases and V 4 bases, and 13 bases lay outside the gene matches. Germline V gene lookup returns CDR1 MGHRA and CDR2 YSYEKL. CDR3 protein: CASSPGVSSGRAAEQFF. CDR3 nucleotides: TGCGCCAGCAGCCCCGGGGTATCTAGCGGGAGGGCGGCTGAGCAGTTCTTC.